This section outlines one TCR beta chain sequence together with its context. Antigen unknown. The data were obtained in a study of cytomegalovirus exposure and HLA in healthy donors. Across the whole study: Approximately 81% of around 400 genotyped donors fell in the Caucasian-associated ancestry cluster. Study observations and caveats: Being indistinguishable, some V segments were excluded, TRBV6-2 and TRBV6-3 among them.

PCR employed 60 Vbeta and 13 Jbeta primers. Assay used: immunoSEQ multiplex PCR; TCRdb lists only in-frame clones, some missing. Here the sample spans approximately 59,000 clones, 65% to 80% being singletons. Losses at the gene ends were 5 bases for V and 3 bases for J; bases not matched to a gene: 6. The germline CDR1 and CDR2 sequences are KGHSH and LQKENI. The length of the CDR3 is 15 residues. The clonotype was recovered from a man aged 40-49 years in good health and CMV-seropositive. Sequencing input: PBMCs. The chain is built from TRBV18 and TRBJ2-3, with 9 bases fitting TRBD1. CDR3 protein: CASSEGTGKTDTQYF. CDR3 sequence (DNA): TGTGCCAGCTCAGAAGGGACAGGGAAAACAGATACGCAGTATTTT.